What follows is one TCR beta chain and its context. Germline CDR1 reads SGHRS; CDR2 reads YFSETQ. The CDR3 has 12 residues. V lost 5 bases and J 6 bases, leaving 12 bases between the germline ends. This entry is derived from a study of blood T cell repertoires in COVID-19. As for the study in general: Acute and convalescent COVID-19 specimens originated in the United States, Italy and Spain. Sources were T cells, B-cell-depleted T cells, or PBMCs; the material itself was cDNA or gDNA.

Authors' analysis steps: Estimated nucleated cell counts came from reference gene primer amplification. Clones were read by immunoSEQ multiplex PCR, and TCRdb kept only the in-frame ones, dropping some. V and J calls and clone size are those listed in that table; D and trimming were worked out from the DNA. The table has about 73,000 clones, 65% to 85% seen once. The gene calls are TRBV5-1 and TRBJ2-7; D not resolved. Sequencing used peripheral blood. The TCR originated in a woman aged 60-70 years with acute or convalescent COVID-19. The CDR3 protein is CASRPDSAEQYF. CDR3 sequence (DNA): TGCGCCAGCAGACCAGACTCCGCCGAGCAGTACTTC.